These 27 T cell receptor beta chains came from one sample sequenced in a study of blood T cell repertoires in COVID-19. Sequenced by immunoSEQ multiplex PCR; TCRdb stores in-frame clones only, minus some. The sample includes 350,000 or so clones, approximately 83% of them seen just once. Specimen: PBMCs or T cells enriched from blood (not recorded which). The receptors were gathered from a woman aged 40 to 55 with acute COVID-19.

This sequence joins TRBV25-1 and TRBJ1-2; D is undetermined. The germline gives CDR1 MGHDK, CDR2 SYGVNS. The CDR3 contains 14 residues. Trimming removed 1 base at V and 1 base at J, with 7 bases between. This CDR3 is CASSESRFNYGYTF. The CDR3 DNA reads as TGTGCCAGCAGTGAATCGCGTTTTAACTATGGCTACACCTTC.

The V gene is TRBV27, the J gene TRBJ2-4, with D tentatively TRBD1 (6 bases). In germline, CDR1 is MNHEY, CDR2 SMNVEV (reference sequence). This CDR3 has 15 residues. Trimming took off 4 bases at V and 8 bases at J, with 18 bases between the two ends. The CDR3 is CASSSLGQFLDIQYF. In DNA, the CDR3 is TGTGCCAGCAGTTCCCTTGGACAGTTCTTGGACATTCAGTACTTC.

This clone was observed a handful of times. V and J are TRBV11-2 and TRBJ1-2; no clear D gene. Trimming stripped 2 bases from V and 6 bases from J, with 19 bases between. This CDR3 comprises 16 residues. From germline, CDR1 is SGHAT and CDR2 FQNNGV. The CDR3: CASSLKTAFFSDGYTF. The CDR3 coding sequence is TGTGCCAGCAGCTTAAAAACAGCCTTCTTTAGTGATGGCTACACCTTC.

V is TRBV5-6 and J is TRBJ2-7, with 12 bases that match TRBD1. The CDR3 contains 14 residues. Germline CDR1 reads SGHDT; CDR2 reads YYEEEE. The junction had 7 bases not matched to a gene; V was cut back by 6 bases and J by 6 bases. The CDR3 spells CASTWDRGLGEQYF. CDR3 sequence (DNA): TGTGCCAGCACCTGGGACAGGGGGCTTGGCGAGCAGTACTTC.

J is TRBJ1-4 and V is TRBV7-6; TRBD1 matches at 12 bases. Germline-derived CDR1 and CDR2 are SGHVS and FNYEAQ. V lost 5 bases to trimming and J lost 5 bases; unmatched junction nucleotides: 3. The CDR3 is 15 residues long. The CDR3 DNA reads as TGTGCCAGCAGCCGGGACAGGGGGCCAAATGAAAAACTGTTTTTT. As protein: CASSRDRGPNEKLFF. The variable domain in full, with the rest retrieved from reference TRBV7-6 and TRBJ1-4, is GAGVSQSPRYKVTKRGQDVALRCDPISGHVSLYWYRQALGQGPEFLTYFNYEAQQDKSGLPNDRFSAERPEGSISTLTIQRTEQRDSAMYRCASSRDRGPNEKLFFGSGTQLSVL.

The chain carries TRBV15 and TRBJ2-3; maybe TRBD1 (6 bases). Trimming removed 5 bases from V and 0 bases from J, with 12 bases in between. The CDR3 is 15 amino acids. Looked up from germline, CDR1 is LNHNV and CDR2 is YYDKDF (reference sequence). In nucleotides, the CDR3 is TGTGCCACCAGCCTCGCGACAGGCAGCACAGATACGCAGTATTTT. This translates into CATSLATGSTDTQYF.

The chain has TRBV2 and TRBJ1-2, with a weak D call TRBD1 (5 bases). Per germline, CDR1 SNHLY and CDR2 FYNNEI. With 2 bases removed from V and 3 bases from J, the gap between germline ends came to 7 bases. The CDR3 is 13 residues long. CDR3 nucleotide sequence: TGTGCCAGCAGTGAACAGGGCCACTATGGCTACACCTTC. Its translation is CASSEQGHYGYTF.

Only a few counts were recorded for this clone. The chain employs TRBV19 and TRBJ2-6; 7 positions agree with TRBD1. CDR3 length equals 18 residues. The junction had 9 bases not matched to a gene; V was cut back by 4 bases and J by 0 bases. Germline V gene lookup returns CDR1 LNHDA and CDR2 SQIVND (reference sequence). In nucleotides, the CDR3 is TGTGCCAGTAGTACGGGGACAGTCCCGACCTCTGGGGCCAACGTCCTGACTTTC. Its translation is CASSTGTVPTSGANVLTF.

This chain links TRBV19 with TRBJ1-1; the match to TRBD1 covers 10 bases. V trimming: 6 bases; J trimming: 4 bases; junction bases outside the gene matches: 14. Germline assignment: CDR1 LNHDA and CDR2 SQIVND (reference sequence). This CDR3 has 17 residues. This CDR3 is CASSPMTGGIFGTEAFF. The CDR3 coding sequence is TGTGCCAGTAGCCCTATGACAGGGGGCATTTTCGGCACTGAAGCTTTCTTT.

This chain uses TRBV7-3 with TRBJ2-2, with 10 positions matching TRBD2. CDR1 and CDR2 (germline): SGHTA, FQGTGA. The J segment lost 1 base and the V segment lost 4 bases, leaving 9 bases of the junction unmatched. The CDR3 length is 18 residues. The chain's CDR3 is CASSSRQREGGNTGELFF. The CDR3 bases are TGTGCCAGCAGCTCACGACAGCGGGAGGGTGGGAACACCGGGGAGCTGTTTTTT.

The chain joins TRBV2 to TRBJ2-2, with 14 bases matching TRBD2. Germline V lookup: CDR1 SNHLY, CDR2 FYNNEI. J gave up 1 base and V 4 bases, and 2 bases lay outside the gene matches. This CDR3 has 17 amino acids. CDR3 in DNA: TGTGCCAGCAGTGTTGGGACTAGCGGGGGGAACACCGGGGAGCTGTTTTTT. It encodes CASSVGTSGGNTGELFF.

V gene TRBV6-5 combines with J gene TRBJ2-3; D unclear. Trimming shortened V by 3 bases and J by 11 bases, and 15 bases separated the two germline ends. CDR1 is MNHEY and CDR2 is SVGAGI in the germline V gene. The CDR3 spans 13 residues. The CDR3 DNA follows: TGTGCCAGCAGTTATTCAGGCTCTCATCGGCAGTATTTT. Its translation is CASSYSGSHRQYF.

The genes are TRBV19 and TRBJ1-1; D unresolved. Per germline, CDR1 LNHDA and CDR2 SQIVND (reference sequence). Trimming removed 3 bases at V and 0 bases at J, with 11 bases between. The CDR3 has 15 amino acids. CDR3 bases: TGTGCCAGTAGTATTTCTGCGAGTCTGAACACTGAAGCTTTCTTT. Translated, it gives CASSISASLNTEAFF.

This chain uses TRBV3-1 (or the pseudogene TRBV3-2) with TRBJ2-2, with D perhaps matching TRBD2 (6 bases). Trimming took 10 bases from V and 4 from J, leaving 13 bases between them. The CDR3 contains 13 residues. Per the germline V gene, CDR1 is LGHDT and CDR2 is YNNKEL (reference sequence). The CDR3 bases are TGTGCCACCACGGAGGGGTTCACCGGGGAGCTGTTTTTT. Translation gives CATTEGFTGELFF.

CDR3 loop: CASSLRTEETQYF. The CDR3 nucleotides are TGCGCCAGCAGCTTGAGAACAGAAGAGACCCAGTACTTC. The genes are TRBV5-1 and TRBJ2-5; D gene ambiguous. The CDR3 is made up of 13 amino acids. Trimming shortened V by 1 base and J by 3 bases, and 7 bases separated the two germline ends. Germline V gene data show CDR1 as SGHRS and CDR2 as YFSETQ.

The chain combines TRBV7-9 with TRBJ1-4; 8 positions match TRBD1. The CDR3 spans 16 residues. Germline lookup yields CDR1 SEHNR and CDR2 FQNEAQ (reference sequence). V trimming: 3 bases; J trimming: 5 bases; junction bases outside the gene matches: 8. In DNA, the CDR3 is TGTGCCAGCAGCTTGTCAGGGGGCAGGAGAAATGAAAAACTGTTTTTT. Translating it yields CASSLSGGRRNEKLFF.

The chain recombines TRBV15 with TRBJ2-7; 7 bases align to TRBD2. The trim removed 3 bases at V and 9 bases at J, leaving 8 bases unmatched. Germline V gives CDR1 LNHNV, CDR2 YYDKDF (reference sequence). The CDR3 is 13 amino acids. The CDR3 here is CATSSHIQRGQYF. The DNA of the CDR3 is TGTGCCACCAGCAGTCACATCCAGCGGGGGCAGTACTTC.

V and J are TRBV7-2 and TRBJ1-1; D is unclear. The V gene lost 5 bases and the J gene lost 11 bases, with 21 bases spanning the gap. The CDR3 has 14 residues. CDR1 and CDR2 from the germline V gene are SGHTA and FQGNSA. DNA of the CDR3: TGTGCCAGCAGCCTCGGCGGACGTATTGGGGAGGCTTTCTTT. Encoded protein: CASSLGGRIGEAFF.

The chain has TRBV19 and TRBJ1-2; 9 bases fit TRBD1. The V gene's germline CDR1 is LNHDA and CDR2 SQIVND (reference sequence). The CDR3 spans 14 residues. V lost 7 bases, J lost 8 bases, and 11 bases stayed unmatched. Here the CDR3 DNA reads TGTGCCAGTAACGCTGCAGGGACAGGGCGAGGCTACACCTTC. Amino acid sequence: CASNAAGTGRGYTF. Drawing the rest from reference TRBV19 and TRBJ1-2, the complete variable domain is DGGITQSPKYLFRKEGQNVTLSCEQNLNHDAMYWYRQDPGQGLRLIYYSQIVNDFQKGDIAEGYSVSREKKESFPLTVTSAQKNPTAFYLCASNAAGTGRGYTFGSGTRLTVV.

V is TRBV9 and J is TRBJ2-5; 9 bases line up with TRBD2. The CDR3 extends over 17 amino acids. Per germline, CDR1 SGDLS and CDR2 YYNGEE. Losses at the gene ends were 3 bases for V and 5 bases for J; bases not matched to a gene: 14. DNA for the CDR3: TGTGCCAGCAGCGCGGGGATTAGCGGGAGTCCAATGGAGACCCAGTACTTC. Its protein product is CASSAGISGSPMETQYF.

V usage is TRBV5-1 and J usage is TRBJ1-3; D gene uncertain. V was trimmed by 4 bases and J by 0 bases, leaving 11 bases between them. Germline V lookup: CDR1 SGHRS, CDR2 YFSETQ. The CDR3 length is 15 residues. CDR3 in DNA: TGCGCCAGCAGCCCAGACCGGAGCTCTGGAAACACCATATATTTT. Translation gives CASSPDRSSGNTIYF.

CDR3 residues: CASSHTDRKAFF. CDR3 coding DNA: TGTGCCAGCAGCCATACCGACAGGAAAGCTTTCTTT. V usage is TRBV14 and J usage is TRBJ1-1; D might be TRBD1 (6 bases). Trimming left V 3 bases short and J 9 bases short, with 11 bases between. CDR1 and CDR2 (germline): SGHDN, FVKESK. This CDR3 comprises 12 residues. Looking up the rest from reference TRBV14 and TRBJ1-1 gives the full variable domain: EAGVTQFPSHSVIEKGQTVTLRCDPISGHDNLYWYRRVMGKEIKFLLHFVKESKQDESGMPNNRFLAERTGGTYSTLKVQPAELEDSGVYFCASSHTDRKAFFGQGTRLTVV.

The chain is built from TRBV5-1 and TRBJ2-5; D remains unclear. CDR3 length: 13 amino acids. With 1 base removed from V and 2 bases from J, the gap between germline ends came to 6 bases. CDR1 is SGHRS, CDR2 YFSETQ, per germline. CDR3 amino acids: CASSLPPQETQYF. The CDR3 DNA is TGCGCCAGCAGCTTGCCCCCTCAAGAGACCCAGTACTTC.

This clone was counted a few times. The chain has TRBV27 and TRBJ1-1; 7 nucleotides agree with TRBD1. Germline trimming cut 5 bases from V and 4 bases from J; bases unmatched to any gene: 7. From germline, CDR1 is MNHEY and CDR2 SMNVEV (reference sequence). CDR3 length: 14 amino acids. The DNA of the CDR3 is TGTGCCAGCAGTCTCAGGGGGGATGTCACTGAAGCTTTCTTT. It translates to CASSLRGDVTEAFF.

The chain has TRBV6-2 or TRBV6-3 and TRBJ1-1, with a possible D match to TRBD1 (5 bases). Germline V gene sequence: CDR1 MNHEY, CDR2 SVGEGT. This CDR3 region has 19 residues. V was pared by 0 bases and J by 5 bases, with 25 bases between. CDR3 loop: CASSYSTGPRGKGSTEAFF. The CDR3, as DNA: TGTGCCAGCAGTTACTCGACTGGGCCCCGGGGGAAAGGTTCGACTGAAGCTTTCTTT.

The chain employs TRBV5-6 and TRBJ2-5, with a possible D match to TRBD1 (5 bases). V shed 2 bases and J shed 0 bases, with 14 bases lying between them. The CDR3 is 16 amino acids. Germline CDR1 is SGHDT and CDR2 is YYEEEE. In DNA form, the CDR3 reads TGTGCCAGCAGCTTCTTGACAGATCACGACCAAGAGACCCAGTACTTC. Translating it yields CASSFLTDHDQETQYF.

The chain uses TRBV18 and TRBJ1-5, with D hard to call. Germline-derived CDR1 and CDR2 are KGHSH and LQKENI. The CDR3 runs to 15 residues. The V and J ends lost 0 bases and 3 bases respectively, with 9 bases between them. The CDR3, as DNA: TGTGCCAGCTCACCACCCTCCGGTCACAATCAGCCCCAGCATTTT. Translation gives CASSPPSGHNQPQHF.